This T cell receptor (beta chain) emerged from a study of blood T cell repertoires in COVID-19. Study context: Material from acute and convalescent COVID-19 was sourced from the United States, Italy and Spain. T cells, B-cell-depleted T cells, or PBMCs provided the cDNA or gDNA that served as material.

CDR1 and CDR2 from the germline V gene are MNHEY and SMNVEV (reference sequence). Losses at the gene ends were 6 bases for V and 3 bases for J; bases not matched to a gene: 7. The CDR3 has 15 amino acids. Sequencing used immunoSEQ multiplex PCR; TCRdb keeps in-frame clones, though not all of them. This table holds under 300,000 clones, 75% to 90% found once. The sample taken for sequencing was PBMCs or T cells enriched from blood (not recorded which). The chain links TRBV27 to TRBJ1-1; TRBD1 agrees at 10 bases. The receptor's source is a woman aged 25-40 years with acute COVID-19. Here the CDR3 DNA reads TGTGCCAGCAGGGAATACGGGACAGGGGACACTGAAGCTTTCTTT. Its translation: CASREYGTGDTEAFF.